This T cell receptor beta chain appears in the sequencing data of a study of T cells after yellow fever vaccination. Whole-study context: With SMART-Seq v4 Ultra Low Input, the fractions containing low cell numbers were prepared.

This clonotype turned up a few times. TCRdb independently ran MiXCR on the 5' RACE reads; one entry per CDR3 protein. The data contain 45,000 to 65,000 distinct CDR3 sequences, 6.5% to 8% of them singletons. Study-wide results and caveats: It was the secondary response that reached its peak faster, day 5 versus 15, but it was weaker. Abundant clonotypes (contaminants from the bulk population) could be present in FACS-sorted repertoires.

The source was CD8+ T cells not binding an NS4B(214-222) dextramer, sorted from PBMCs, collected approximately 47 days after the first yellow fever vaccination. The TCR originated in a man aged 18-30 years who received the YFV17D yellow fever vaccine.

This CDR3 is CASSARSQTGYTGELFF. DNA for the CDR3: TGTGCCAGCAGCGCTCGTAGCCAGACAGGGTACACCGGGGAGCTGTTTTTT. The rearrangement uses TRBV9 and TRBJ2-2, with 7 bases matching TRBD1. This CDR3 has 17 residues. V shed 3 bases and J 3 bases; nucleotides not matched to a gene: 11. Germline CDR1 SGDLS, CDR2 YYNGEE.